These 25 T cell receptor beta chains were sequenced from one sample in a study of T cells after yellow fever vaccination. MiXCR, applied by TCRdb to the 5' RACE reads, yields one record per CDR3 protein. Among just under 600,000 distinct CDR3 sequences, roughly 14% were seen once, and the ten largest hold more than 13%. The sequencing here drew on PBMCs, taken on the day of the yellow fever booster vaccination. The receptors come from a man between 25 and 39 years old who received the YFV17D yellow fever vaccine.

Only a few counts were recorded for this clonotype. V gene TRBV4-3 combines with J gene TRBJ2-3; D uncertain. V lost 0 bases to trimming and J lost 4 bases, with 8 bases between them. The CDR3 runs to 14 residues. CDR1 and CDR2 from the germline V gene are LGHNA and YSLEER. CDR3 nucleotides: TGCGCCAGCAGCCAAGATCGGAGTTCAGATACGCAGTATTTT. It codes for CASSQDRSSDTQYF.

This clonotype was found a few times. The chain joins TRBV2 to TRBJ2-7; D unresolved. V lost 6 bases to trimming and J lost 2 bases, with 11 bases between them. Germline V CDR1 and CDR2: SNHLY, FYNNEI. There are 13 residues in the CDR3. CDR3: CASRARWAYEQYF. The CDR3 region has the DNA TGTGCCAGCAGGGCCCGATGGGCCTACGAGCAGTACTTC.

This chain joins TRBV24-1 and TRBJ2-1; 7 bases are a match to TRBD2. Trimming cost V 4 bases and J 8 bases; bases outside gene matches: 13. CDR1 is KGHDR, CDR2 SFDVKD, per germline. The CDR3 extends over 16 amino acids. CDR3 region: CATSDPKRDLYHEQFF. The CDR3 coding sequence is TGTGCCACCAGTGACCCTAAGCGGGACCTATACCATGAGCAGTTCTTC.

The V and J genes are TRBV6-2 or TRBV6-3 and TRBJ2-3; a possible D gene is TRBD2 (6 bases). The CDR3 runs 15 residues. Per the germline V gene, CDR1 is MNHEY and CDR2 is SVGEGT. V lost 3 bases and J 6 bases, leaving 16 bases between the germline ends. The CDR3 nucleotides read TGTGCCAGCAGTTATGCCGGGAGTTACAGGGATACGCAGTATTTT. This sequence encodes CASSYAGSYRDTQYF.

CDR3 sequence: CASSSGLAGGYTYEQYF. DNA for the CDR3: TGCGCCAGCAGTTCCGGACTAGCGGGAGGGTACACCTACGAGCAGTACTTC. The genes are TRBV5-1 and TRBJ2-7; 15 bases match TRBD2. CDR3 length: 17 residues. V was pared by 5 bases and J by 2 bases, with 8 bases of the junction left unmatched. Germline V gene lookup returns CDR1 SGHRS and CDR2 YFSETQ.

The chain has TRBV20-1 and TRBJ2-1; TRBD2 agrees at 13 bases. Per the germline V gene, CDR1 is DFQATT and CDR2 is SNEGSKA (reference sequence). Unmatched junction bases numbered 9, after V lost 5 bases and J lost 8 bases. This CDR3 is 15 amino acids long. CDR3 residues: CSAGLAGVRIDEQFF. DNA for the CDR3: TGCAGTGCTGGACTAGCGGGAGTGAGGATCGATGAGCAGTTCTTC.

This clonotype turned up a few times. The V gene is TRBV27, the J gene TRBJ2-5, with TRBD1 identical over 8 bases. The V and J ends lost 5 bases and 5 bases, in that order; junction bases with no gene match: 7. The CDR3 consists of 14 residues. Germline CDR1 MNHEY, CDR2 SMNVEV (reference sequence). CDR3 residues: CASSSQGASETQYF. In DNA form, the CDR3 reads TGTGCCAGCAGTAGTCAGGGGGCGTCGGAGACCCAGTACTTC.

This clonotype was seen a handful of times. The gene calls are TRBV24-1 and TRBJ2-5; D is ambiguous. This CDR3 contains 13 residues. Looked up from germline, CDR1 is KGHDR and CDR2 is SFDVKD. Trimming removed 5 bases from V and 6 bases from J, with 12 bases in between. CDR3 in DNA: TGTGCCACCAGTGCCTGGCCTGGGAAGACCCAGTACTTC. Residues: CATSAWPGKTQYF.

J is TRBJ1-2 and V is TRBV24-1, with D possibly TRBD1 on 5 matching bases. Per the germline V gene, CDR1 is KGHDR and CDR2 is SFDVKD. The CDR3 consists of 13 residues. The ends were cut back, 7 bases at V and 4 bases at J, with 12 bases in the middle. CDR3 region: CATRPGDSYGYTF. CDR3 sequence (DNA): TGTGCCACCAGACCAGGAGACAGCTATGGCTACACCTTC.

The rearrangement links TRBV29-1 to TRBJ2-7; no firm D call. V shed 7 bases and J shed 1 base, with 8 bases lying between them. Germline-derived CDR1 and CDR2 are SQVTM and ANQGSEA. The CDR3 has 11 residues. The CDR3 sequence: CSGGFSYEQYF. CDR3 nucleotide sequence: TGCAGCGGAGGTTTTTCCTACGAGCAGTACTTC.

J is TRBJ2-3 and V is TRBV11-2; no clear D gene. Germline lookup yields CDR1 SGHAT and CDR2 FQNNGV. The CDR3 sequence is 14 residues long. The V and J ends lost 1 base and 5 bases respectively, with 10 bases between them. In nucleotides, the CDR3 is TGTGCCAGCAGCTTAGGGCCGGATGGAGATACGCAGTATTTT. This translates into CASSLGPDGDTQYF.

This sequence joins TRBV29-1 and TRBJ2-3; D not resolved. Germline assignment: CDR1 SQVTM and CDR2 ANQGSEA. V was clipped by 1 base and J by 0 bases, with 14 bases between them. The CDR3 totals 16 residues. The CDR3 spells CSVEGGFSSSTDTQYF. For the CDR3, the DNA is TGCAGCGTTGAAGGCGGTTTCTCTTCAAGCACAGATACGCAGTATTTT.

This clonotype has only a few counts. V gene TRBV7-9 combines with J gene TRBJ1-4; the D is unclear. The germline CDR1 and CDR2 sequences are SEHNR and FQNEAQ (reference sequence). The V and J ends lost 5 bases and 4 bases respectively, with 20 bases between them. The CDR3 length is 17 residues. For the CDR3, the DNA is TGTGCCAGCAGCCATAGCTTATCCCGGACCGTTAATGAAAAACTGTTTTTT. Translation: CASSHSLSRTVNEKLFF.

This clonotype was observed a few times. The rearrangement links TRBV20-1 to TRBJ2-7; 7 bases fit TRBD2. There are 14 residues in the CDR3. Germline-derived CDR1 and CDR2 are DFQATT and SNEGSKA (reference sequence). V was clipped by 1 base and J by 8 bases; unmatched bases: 11. The DNA of the CDR3 is TGCAGTGCTAGAGCCCATCAGGGACTACGAAAGCAGTACTTC. Its protein product is CSARAHQGLRKQYF.

The V gene is TRBV7-2, the J gene TRBJ2-5, with D tentatively TRBD1 or TRBD2 (5 bases each). V was pared by 3 bases and J by 7 bases, with 15 bases between. The CDR3 extends over 14 amino acids. CDR1 is SGHTA, CDR2 FQGNSA, per germline. CDR3 in DNA: TGTGCCAGCAGCTTCCTGGCCGGTGGGGGGACCCAGTACTTC. It translates to CASSFLAGGGTQYF.

The V gene is TRBV5-8, the J gene TRBJ2-3; D not certain. CDR3 length: 13 amino acids. From germline, CDR1 is SGHTS and CDR2 YDEGEE. Trimming stripped 5 bases from V and 3 bases from J, with 10 bases between. The DNA for the CDR3 is TGTGCCAGCAGATGGCGTCAAACAGATACGCAGTATTTT. Protein sequence: CASRWRQTDTQYF.

This clonotype was seen a handful of times. The chain employs TRBV29-1 and TRBJ2-7; D may match TRBD1 or TRBD2 (5 bases each). The CDR3 covers 13 residues. V lost 5 bases and J lost 0, with 11 bases in between. CDR1 is SQVTM and CDR2 is ANQGSEA in the germline V gene. CDR3 DNA sequence: TGCAGCGTTACGAGGGGCAACTCCTACGAGCAGTACTTC. Its translation is CSVTRGNSYEQYF.

The chain combines TRBV12-5 with TRBJ2-4, with D hard to call. The CDR3 totals 18 residues. V gave up 0 bases and J gave up 0 bases, with 15 bases separating them. Germline values: CDR1 LGHNT, CDR2 FRNRAP. CDR3 in DNA: TGTGCTAGTGGTTTGGTACGTGAGACACCAATAGCCAAAAACATTCAGTACTTC. It translates to CASGLVRETPIAKNIQYF.

The chain has TRBV20-1 and TRBJ1-1, with D tentatively TRBD1 (5 bases). V was cut by 3 bases and J by 4 bases, with 12 bases left in between. Germline V gene lookup returns CDR1 DFQATT and CDR2 SNEGSKA (reference sequence). The CDR3 contains 13 residues. The CDR3 here is CSASKSGTTEAFF. The CDR3 coding sequence is TGCAGTGCTAGTAAGTCTGGGACCACTGAAGCTTTCTTT.

This chain connects TRBV11-2 to TRBJ1-5, with D hard to call. V gave up 5 bases and J gave up 5 bases, with 10 bases separating them. CDR3 length equals 13 residues. Germline V gives CDR1 SGHAT, CDR2 FQNNGV. CDR3: CASSHGRDQPQHF. The DNA for the CDR3 is TGTGCCAGCAGCCACGGACGGGATCAGCCCCAGCATTTT.

This clonotype was detected a few times. CDR3 DNA sequence: TGCAGCGTTGATGCGGCAGCTACTAATGGCTACACCTTC. It is translated as CSVDAAATNGYTF. The chain employs TRBV29-1 and TRBJ1-2; D is unresolved. Trimming cost V 3 bases and J 6 bases, with 14 bases left between them. Germline V gives CDR1 SQVTM, CDR2 ANQGSEA. This CDR3 is built from 13 residues.

This clonotype was found a few times. The J gene is TRBJ2-7, the V gene TRBV10-1; TRBD1 aligns across 7 bases. This CDR3 has 17 amino acids. The ends lost 6 bases at V and 6 bases at J; junction bases unmatched: 20. In germline, CDR1 is WNHNN, CDR2 SYGVQD (reference sequence). The CDR3 bases are TGCGCCAGCAGATCCACATTCCCGGGACAGAACCCTCTCGAGCAGTACTTC. Residues: CASRSTFPGQNPLEQYF.

This clonotype has more than one count but fewer than ten. The chain carries TRBV4-3 and TRBJ2-1, with D possibly being TRBD1 (5 bases). Deletions cut 0 bases from V and 3 bases from J, with 12 bases between. CDR3 length: 16 amino acids. Germline CDR1 LGHNA, CDR2 YSLEER. In DNA form, the CDR3 reads TGCGCCAGCAGCCAAGAAACAGGACAAAGCTACAATGAGCAGTTCTTC. Amino acid sequence: CASSQETGQSYNEQFF.

This clonotype was counted only a few times. The CDR3 DNA reads TGTGCCAGCACTATTAGCCCCAGGGGCGGGCAGTACTTC. Its protein product is CASTISPRGGQYF. This chain links TRBV11-2 with TRBJ2-7; a possible D gene is TRBD1 (6 bases). Germline CDR1 reads SGHAT; CDR2 reads FQNNGV. V dropped 7 bases and J dropped 9 bases, with 19 bases sitting between them. This CDR3 has 13 residues.

This clonotype was observed at least ten times. The genes are TRBV12-3 or TRBV12-4 and TRBJ1-2; 7 bases map to TRBD1. With V trimmed by 6 bases and J by 2 bases, 3 bases remained unmatched. The CDR3 runs 13 residues. CDR3 residues: CASSPTGNYGYTF. CDR3 sequence (DNA): TGTGCCAGCAGCCCGACAGGGAACTATGGCTACACCTTC.